This TCR beta chain is from a study of somatic mutations in cytotoxic T cells in rheumatoid arthritis. The wider study: Prior to any treatment and right after diagnosis, patient blood (under 31 ml EDTA) was drawn.

Repertoires were generated with immunoSEQ multiplex PCR, while TCRdb's copy carries only in-frame clones and drops some. Among just over 30,000 clones listed, 82% were seen once. The CDR3 contains 12 residues. The V gene's germline CDR1 is MNHNS and CDR2 SASEGT. V gave up 6 bases and J gave up 5 bases; unmatched junction bases: 0. This receptor was identified in an adult with rheumatoid arthritis. The sample comprised CD8+ T cells sorted from blood. The chain couples TRBV6-1 to TRBJ2-2; 7 bases line up with TRBD2. The CDR3 DNA is TGTGCCAGCAGAGCGGGAACCGGGGAGCTGTTTTTT. Encoded protein: CASRAGTGELFF.